The T cell receptor beta chain under discussion was sequenced for a study of cytomegalovirus exposure and HLA in healthy donors. Study-wide findings and caveats: One variant, a missense change in DCLRE1C, was linked in a later analysis to TCR beta V- and J-gene trimming. Reportedly, TCR beta sequences accurately predicted HLA-A and HLA-B alleles in most subjects. TRBV6-2, TRBV6-3 and some other V segments were unresolvable in 87-base-pair reads. HLA restriction was apparent for most CMV-associated TCR beta chains in a later analysis.

Germline V gives CDR1 SGHTA, CDR2 FQGNSA. The CDR3 loop spans 18 amino acids. With V trimmed by 3 bases and J by 1 base, 13 bases remained unmatched. Regarding this clone: Its target is not known.

The PCR had 60 Vbeta and 13 Jbeta primers. The assay was immunoSEQ multiplex PCR, and TCRdb's table has in-frame clones only and misses some. The table lists 160,000 or so clones, about 75% of them singletons, with 5% to 8% in the top ten. This TCR derives from a man aged 35-49 years in good health and CMV-seropositive. The chain is built from TRBV7-2 and TRBJ1-1, with TRBD1 identical over 8 bases. Sequencing input: PBMCs. In DNA form, the CDR3 reads TGTGCCAGCAGCTTCTCAGACTCTCGGGACAGGAAGAACACTGAAGCTTTCTTT. This encodes CASSFSDSRDRKNTEAFF.